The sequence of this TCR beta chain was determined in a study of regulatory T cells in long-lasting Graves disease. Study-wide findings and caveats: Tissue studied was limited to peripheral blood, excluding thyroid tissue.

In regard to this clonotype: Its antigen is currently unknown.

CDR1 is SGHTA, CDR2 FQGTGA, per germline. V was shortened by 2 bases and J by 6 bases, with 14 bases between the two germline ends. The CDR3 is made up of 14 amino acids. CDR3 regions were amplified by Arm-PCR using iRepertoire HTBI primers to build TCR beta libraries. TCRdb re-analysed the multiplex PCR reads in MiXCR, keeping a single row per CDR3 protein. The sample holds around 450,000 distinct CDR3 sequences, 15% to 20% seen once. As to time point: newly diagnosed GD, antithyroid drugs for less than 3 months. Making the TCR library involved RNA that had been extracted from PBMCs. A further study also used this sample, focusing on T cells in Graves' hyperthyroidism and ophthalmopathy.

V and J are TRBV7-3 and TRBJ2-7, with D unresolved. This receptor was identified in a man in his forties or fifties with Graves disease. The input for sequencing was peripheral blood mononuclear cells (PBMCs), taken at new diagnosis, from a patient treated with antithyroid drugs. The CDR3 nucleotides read TGTGCCAGCAGCTTATTTGGCAGCTCAACCGAGCAGTACTTC. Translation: CASSLFGSSTEQYF.